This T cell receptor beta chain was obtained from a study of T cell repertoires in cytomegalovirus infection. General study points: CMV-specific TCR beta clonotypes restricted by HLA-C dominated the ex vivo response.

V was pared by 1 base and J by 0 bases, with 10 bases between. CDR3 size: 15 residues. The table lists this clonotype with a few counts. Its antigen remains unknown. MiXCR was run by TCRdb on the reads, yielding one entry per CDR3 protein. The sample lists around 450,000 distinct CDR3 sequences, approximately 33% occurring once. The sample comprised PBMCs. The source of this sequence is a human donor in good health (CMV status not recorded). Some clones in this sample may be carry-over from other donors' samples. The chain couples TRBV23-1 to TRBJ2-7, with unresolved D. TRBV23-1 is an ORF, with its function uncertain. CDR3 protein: CASSQYTISSYEQYF. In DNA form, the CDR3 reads TGCGCCAGCAGTCAATACACAATCAGCTCCTACGAGCAGTACTTC.